The following is a T cell receptor beta chain sequence with its context. The antigen is undetermined. The data are from a study of CD8+CD57+ T cells in acquired aplastic anemia. Background on the study: The DNA of sorted CD4+ and CD8+ cells averaged 3.2 ug. CD4+ cell libraries from healthy donors averaged approximately 9.8 million reads. Points from the study as a whole: Patients versus controls showed no significant CD8+ Simpson's diversity difference.

This CDR3 is built from 19 residues. The V and J ends lost 0 bases and 0 bases respectively, with 15 bases between them. CDR1 is SGHAT and CDR2 is FQNNGV in the germline V gene. Both TCR beta VDJ combination and CDR3 sequence profiling were carried out. Genomic DNA was the template for this profiling. Via MiXCR, TCRdb re-called the reads, giving one row per CDR3 protein. Altogether 150,000 to 200,000 distinct CDR3 sequences are present, just over 45% being singletons, with the ten largest covering approximately 2.9%. The receptor was isolated from a human donor in good health. Material for sequencing was sorted CD4+, CD8+, or CD8+CD57+ T cells (not recorded which) from PBMCs. V and J are TRBV11-2 and TRBJ2-6, with D tentatively TRBD1 (5 bases). Here the CDR3 reads CASSLEGRAIISGANVLTF. DNA for the CDR3: TGTGCCAGCAGCTTAGAGGGGCGAGCTATTATCTCTGGGGCCAACGTCCTGACTTTC.